This T cell receptor beta chain was documented in a study of CD8 T cells in Susac syndrome (dated by TCRdb to about 2019). At the level of the whole study: The study used repertoire sequencing to test whether antigen drove CD8+ T cell activation and differentiation in Susac syndrome. The study at large found these results: The number of individuals in the TCR sequencing and HLA analysis was acknowledged as relatively small.

Relative to germline, V is 2 bases shorter and J is 7 bases shorter, with 12 bases between their ends. The CDR3 spans 13 residues, from the cysteine through the phenylalanine. The sequence is cut down to CDR3 DNA, 39 bases in frame from base 1. Via the germline V gene (reference sequence), CDR1 is GTSNPN and CDR2 SVGIG. Peripheral blood CD8+ and CD4+ T cells from healthy donors, Susac syndrome patients and multiple sclerosis patients were profiled using high-throughput TCR beta sequencing. Multiple sclerosis controls were treatment-naive patients with stable or active relapsing-remitting disease fulfilling revised McDonald criteria. Bulk CD8+ and CD4+ T cells were purified by magnetic negative isolation, whereas CD8+ TEMRA cells were enriched by FACS. Blood was drawn into EDTA tubes, processed within 24 hours, and PBMCs were isolated by density gradient centrifugation. PBMCs intended for TCR sequencing were frozen in liquid nitrogen and were later thawed in a 37 degrees C water bath. A purity of at least 90% was achieved for sorted or isolated CD4+, CD8+ and CD8+ TEMRA cells.

As to this clonotype: The antigen it recognizes is unknown. No quality values exist for individual bases; no much larger clone is one base distant.

RNA was extracted with the RNeasy kit and 0.5 to 1 ug was reverse transcribed using random hexamers. The immunoSEQ multiplex PCR assay, which covers 54 Vbeta and 13 Jbeta segments, was used to amplify TCR beta CDR3 regions. PCR amplification bias was corrected by using a synthetic template baseline for primer optimization and computational correction. Per the authors' processing: Reads were annotated to V, D and J genes per IMGT and analyzed with immunoSEQ Analyzer, keeping only productive sequences. To calculate clonality, Shannon entropy was normalized by log2 of the number of productive unique sequences and then subtracted from one. For each patient and control, public and private clones were evaluated within the 100 most prevalent clones. Clones were defined as Susac-specific when absent from the healthy and MS cohorts, from roughly 1,000 published viral clones and from other ImmuneACCESS disease sequences. Using fastp trimming at Q25 and MiXCR clonotype assembly, TCRdb reanalyzed the public sequencing data and kept in-frame beta chains. Rows with one shared CDR3 protein collapse into an entry with the most common genes and DNA. These V and J calls derive from TCRdb rather than the authors' analysis. The sample contains approximately 200,000 distinct CDR3 sequences, about 95% of them found a single time. The ten largest clones represent around 0.08% of the sample.

The receptor was derived from a human donor with multiple sclerosis. The chain uses TRBV30 and TRBJ1-5; perhaps TRBD1 is the D gene, with 5 bases matching. The sequenced sample was CD4+ T cells from PBMCs. CDR3 region: CAWSRGEGQPQHF. The base sequence is TGTGCCTGGAGTCGAGGGGAGGGACAGCCCCAGCATTTT.